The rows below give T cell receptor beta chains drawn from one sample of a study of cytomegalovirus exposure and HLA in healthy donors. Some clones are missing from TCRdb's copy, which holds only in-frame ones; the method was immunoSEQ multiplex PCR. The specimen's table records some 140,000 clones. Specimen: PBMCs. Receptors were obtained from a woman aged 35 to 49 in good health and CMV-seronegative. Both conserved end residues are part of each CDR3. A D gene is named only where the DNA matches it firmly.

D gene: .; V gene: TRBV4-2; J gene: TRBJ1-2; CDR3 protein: CASSQGPSSHYGYTF; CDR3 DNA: TGTGCCAGCAGCCAAGGTCCGAGTTCCCACTATGGCTACACCTTC
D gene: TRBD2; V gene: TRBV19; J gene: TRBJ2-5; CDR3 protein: CASKGRGDQETQYF; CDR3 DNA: TGTGCCAGTAAAGGTCGGGGGGACCAAGAGACCCAGTACTTC
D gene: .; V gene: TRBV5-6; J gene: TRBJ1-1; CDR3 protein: CASSSYTEAFF; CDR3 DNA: TGTGCCAGCAGCTCCTACACTGAAGCTTTCTTT
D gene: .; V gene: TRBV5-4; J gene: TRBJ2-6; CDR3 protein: CASSPGGSGANVLTF; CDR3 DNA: TGTGCCAGCAGCCCCGGGGGATCTGGGGCCAACGTCCTGACTTTC
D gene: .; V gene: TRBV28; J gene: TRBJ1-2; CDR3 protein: CASFQGNYGYTF; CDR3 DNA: TGTGCCAGCTTCCAGGGTAACTATGGCTACACCTTC
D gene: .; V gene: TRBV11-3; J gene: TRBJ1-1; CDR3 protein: CASTPHGPRTEAFF; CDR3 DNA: TGTGCCAGCACCCCGCACGGTCCTCGCACTGAAGCTTTCTTT
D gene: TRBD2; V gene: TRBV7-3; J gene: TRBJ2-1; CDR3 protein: CASSSGLAGGANEQFF; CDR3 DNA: TGTGCCAGCAGCTCTGGACTAGCGGGGGGGGCGAATGAGCAGTTCTTC
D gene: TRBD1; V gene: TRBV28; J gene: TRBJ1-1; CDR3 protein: CASSSGQGVTEAFF; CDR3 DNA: TGTGCCAGCAGTTCGGGACAGGGCGTTACTGAAGCTTTCTTT
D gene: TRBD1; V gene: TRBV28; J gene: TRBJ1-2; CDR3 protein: CASSSGTGGNYGYTF; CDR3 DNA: TGTGCCAGCAGTTCCGGGACAGGGGGGAACTATGGCTACACCTTC
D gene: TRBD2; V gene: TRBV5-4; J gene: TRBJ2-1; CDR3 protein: CASSLGVLAGGLSEQFF; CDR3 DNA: TGTGCCAGCAGCTTGGGCGTACTAGCGGGGGGGCTATCTGAGCAGTTCTTC
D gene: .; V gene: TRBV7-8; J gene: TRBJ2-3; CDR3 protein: CASRSLWEDTDTQYF; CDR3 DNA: TGTGCCAGCAGGAGTCTGTGGGAGGACACAGATACGCAGTATTTT
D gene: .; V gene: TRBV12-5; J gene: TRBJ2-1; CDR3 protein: CASGKPGDEQFF; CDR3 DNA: TGTGCTAGTGGTAAGCCGGGGGATGAGCAGTTCTTC
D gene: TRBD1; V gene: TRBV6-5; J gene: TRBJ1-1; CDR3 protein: CASSQGQANEAFF; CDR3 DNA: TGTGCCAGCAGTCAGGGACAGGCCAACGAAGCTTTCTTT
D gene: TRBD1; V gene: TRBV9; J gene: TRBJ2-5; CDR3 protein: CASSVARDRVETQYF; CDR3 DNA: TGTGCCAGCAGCGTGGCCAGAGACAGGGTTGAGACCCAGTACTTC
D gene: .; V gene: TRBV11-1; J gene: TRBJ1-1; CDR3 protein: CASSRTGKPFREAFF; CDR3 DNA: TGTGCCAGCAGCCGCACCGGGAAGCCGTTTCGGGAAGCTTTCTTT
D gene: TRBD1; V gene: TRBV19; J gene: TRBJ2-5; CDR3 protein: CASTSDRNPSRTQYF; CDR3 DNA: TGTGCCAGTACCTCGGACAGGAACCCCTCTAGGACCCAGTACTTC
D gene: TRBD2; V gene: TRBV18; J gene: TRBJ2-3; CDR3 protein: CASSPETSGATDTQYF; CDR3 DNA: TGTGCCAGCTCACCGGAAACTAGCGGGGCTACAGATACGCAGTATTTT
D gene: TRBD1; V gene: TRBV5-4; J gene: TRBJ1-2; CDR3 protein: CASLDRGSMNYGYTF; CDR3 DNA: TGTGCCAGCTTAGACAGGGGGTCAATGAACTATGGCTACACCTTC
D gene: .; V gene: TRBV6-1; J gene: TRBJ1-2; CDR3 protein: CASSETGSANYGYTF; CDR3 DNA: TGTGCCAGCAGTGAAACAGGCTCCGCTAACTATGGCTACACCTTC
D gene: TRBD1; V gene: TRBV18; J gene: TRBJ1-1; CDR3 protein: CASSPSTGVNTEAFF; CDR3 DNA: TGTGCCAGCTCACCATCTACAGGGGTGAACACTGAAGCTTTCTTT
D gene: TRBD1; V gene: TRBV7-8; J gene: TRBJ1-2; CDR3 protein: CASSPRQGQGVVYGYTF; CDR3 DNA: TGTGCCAGCAGCCCACGCCAGGGACAGGGAGTAGTCTATGGCTACACCTTC
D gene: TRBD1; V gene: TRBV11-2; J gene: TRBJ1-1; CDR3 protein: CASSYRQGSLGTEAFF; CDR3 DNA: TGTGCCAGCAGCTACCGACAGGGGTCACTAGGCACTGAAGCTTTCTTT
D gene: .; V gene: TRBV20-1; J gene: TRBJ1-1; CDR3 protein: CSATIQAEAFF; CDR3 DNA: TGCAGTGCGACCATCCAGGCTGAAGCTTTCTTT
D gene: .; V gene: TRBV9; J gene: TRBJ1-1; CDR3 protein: CASSVRSYTEAFF; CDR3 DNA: TGTGCCAGCAGCGTAAGGAGTTACACTGAAGCTTTCTTT
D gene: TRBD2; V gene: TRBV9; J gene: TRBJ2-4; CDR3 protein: CASSPTNGAGDGDIQYF; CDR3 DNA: TGTGCCAGCAGCCCCACTAATGGAGCGGGGGATGGGGACATTCAGTACTTC
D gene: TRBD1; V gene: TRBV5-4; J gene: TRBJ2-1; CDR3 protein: CASSKGQGIYNEQFF; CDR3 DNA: TGTGCCAGCAGCAAGGGACAGGGGATCTACAATGAGCAGTTCTTC
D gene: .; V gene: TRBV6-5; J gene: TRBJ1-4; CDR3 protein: CASALGWATLEKLFF; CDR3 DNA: TGTGCCAGCGCCTTGGGTTGGGCTACTCTTGAAAAACTGTTTTTT
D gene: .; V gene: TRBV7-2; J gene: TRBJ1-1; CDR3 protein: CASGGGPRPHTEAFF; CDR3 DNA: TGTGCCAGCGGGGGGGGCCCTAGGCCCCACACTGAAGCTTTCTTT